This T cell receptor beta chain was identified in a study of cytomegalovirus exposure and HLA in healthy donors. The study's findings and limits: Investigators reported approximately 170 TCR beta chains as tied to cytomegalovirus. Excluded were some V segments that proved indistinguishable, including TRBV6-2 and TRBV6-3.

PCR employed 60 Vbeta and 13 Jbeta primers. TCRdb's copy holds only in-frame clones and misses some; the assay was immunoSEQ multiplex PCR. Of over 90,000 clones in the sample, around 69% were seen once. The V gene lost 4 bases and the J gene lost 2 bases, with 15 bases spanning the gap. The CDR3 has 16 amino acids. Per germline, CDR1 SGHDN and CDR2 FVKESK. Healthy donors of bone marrow made up the group. About this clone itself: The antigen is undetermined.

This rearrangement joins TRBV14 to TRBJ2-1; tentatively, D is TRBD2 (5 bases). The sequence came from a woman aged 55-70 years in good health and CMV-seropositive. Sample: PBMCs. In nucleotides, the CDR3 is TGTGCCAGCAGCCCAGTACCCGCGAGGGCCTACAATGAGCAGTTCTTC. It translates to CASSPVPARAYNEQFF.